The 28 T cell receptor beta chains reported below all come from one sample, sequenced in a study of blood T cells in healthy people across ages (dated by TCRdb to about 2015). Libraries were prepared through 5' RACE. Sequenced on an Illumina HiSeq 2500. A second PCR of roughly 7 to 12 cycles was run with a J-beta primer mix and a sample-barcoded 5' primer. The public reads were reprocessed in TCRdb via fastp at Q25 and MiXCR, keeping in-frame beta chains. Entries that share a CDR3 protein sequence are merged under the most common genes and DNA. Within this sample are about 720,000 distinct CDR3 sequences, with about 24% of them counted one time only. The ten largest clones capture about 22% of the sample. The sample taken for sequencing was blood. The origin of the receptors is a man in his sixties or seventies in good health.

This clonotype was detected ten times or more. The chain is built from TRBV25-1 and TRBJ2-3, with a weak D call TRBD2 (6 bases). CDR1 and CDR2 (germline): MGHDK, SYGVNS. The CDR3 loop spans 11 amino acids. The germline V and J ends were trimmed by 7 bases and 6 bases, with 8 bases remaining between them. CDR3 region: CASTAGDTQYF. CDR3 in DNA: TGTGCCAGCACTGCGGGGGATACGCAGTATTTT.

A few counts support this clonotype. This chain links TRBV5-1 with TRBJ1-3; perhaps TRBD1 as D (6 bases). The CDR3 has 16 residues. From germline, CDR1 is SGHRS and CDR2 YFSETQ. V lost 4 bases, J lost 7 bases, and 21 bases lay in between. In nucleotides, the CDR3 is TGCGCCAGCAGCGGGCAAGAACAGGGAGGATGGAACACCATATATTTT. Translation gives CASSGQEQGGWNTIYF.

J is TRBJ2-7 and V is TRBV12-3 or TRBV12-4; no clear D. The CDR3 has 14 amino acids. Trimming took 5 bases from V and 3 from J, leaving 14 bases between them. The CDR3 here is CASSLGSRNYEQYV. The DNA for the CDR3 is TGTGCCAGCAGTCTGGGCAGTCGAAACTACGAGCAGTACGTC.

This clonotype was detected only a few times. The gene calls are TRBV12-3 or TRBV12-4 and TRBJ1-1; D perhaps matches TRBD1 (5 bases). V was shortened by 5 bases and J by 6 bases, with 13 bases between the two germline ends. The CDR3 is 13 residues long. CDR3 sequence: CASSPGRLPEAFF. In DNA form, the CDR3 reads TGTGCCAGCAGTCCGGGACGTTTACCTGAAGCTTTCTTT.

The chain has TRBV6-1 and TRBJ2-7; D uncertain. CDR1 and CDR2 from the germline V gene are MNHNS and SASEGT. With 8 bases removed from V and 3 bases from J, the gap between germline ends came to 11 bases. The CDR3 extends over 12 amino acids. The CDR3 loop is CASGSMDYEQYF. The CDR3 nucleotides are TGTGCCAGCGGATCGATGGACTACGAGCAGTACTTC.

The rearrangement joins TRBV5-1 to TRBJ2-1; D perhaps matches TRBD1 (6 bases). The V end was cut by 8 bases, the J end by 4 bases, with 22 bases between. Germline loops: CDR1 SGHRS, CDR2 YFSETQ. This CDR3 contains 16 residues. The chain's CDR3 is CASSLTGTGFYNEQFF. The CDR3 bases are TGCGCCAGTTCGCTAACGGGCACAGGGTTTTACAATGAGCAGTTCTTC.

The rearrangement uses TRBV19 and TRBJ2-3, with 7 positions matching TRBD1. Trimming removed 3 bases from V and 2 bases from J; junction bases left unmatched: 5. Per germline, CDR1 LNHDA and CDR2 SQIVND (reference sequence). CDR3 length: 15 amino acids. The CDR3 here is CASSIGGQYTDTQYF. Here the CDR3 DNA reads TGTGCCAGTAGTATTGGGGGACAGTACACAGATACGCAGTATTTT.

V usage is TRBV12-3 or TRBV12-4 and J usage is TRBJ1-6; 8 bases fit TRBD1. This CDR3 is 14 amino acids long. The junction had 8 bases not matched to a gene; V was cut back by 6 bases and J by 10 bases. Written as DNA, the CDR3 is TGTGCCAGCAGCGGACAGGGCGGGGAATCACCCCTCCACTTT. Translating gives CASSGQGGESPLHF.

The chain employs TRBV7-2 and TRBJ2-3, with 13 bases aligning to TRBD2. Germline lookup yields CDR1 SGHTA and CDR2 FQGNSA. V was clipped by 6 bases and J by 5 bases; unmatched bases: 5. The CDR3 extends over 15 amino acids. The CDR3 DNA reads TGTGCCAGCAGACTAGCGGGAGGGCCCGTAGATACGCAGTATTTT. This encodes CASRLAGGPVDTQYF.

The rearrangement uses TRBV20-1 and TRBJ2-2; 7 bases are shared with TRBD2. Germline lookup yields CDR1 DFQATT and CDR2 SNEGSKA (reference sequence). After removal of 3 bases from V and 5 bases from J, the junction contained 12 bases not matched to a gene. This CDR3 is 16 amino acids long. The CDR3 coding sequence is TGCAGTGCTAGTCAGGGCGCGGGAGTTGGAACCGGGGAGCTGTTTTTT. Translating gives CSASQGAGVGTGELFF.

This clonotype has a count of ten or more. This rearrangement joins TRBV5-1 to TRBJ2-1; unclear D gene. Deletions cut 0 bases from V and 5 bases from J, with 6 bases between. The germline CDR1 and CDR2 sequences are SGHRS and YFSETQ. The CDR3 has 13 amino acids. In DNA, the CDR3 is TGCGCCAGCAGCTTGGCCGTTCACAATGAGCAGTTCTTC. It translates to CASSLAVHNEQFF.

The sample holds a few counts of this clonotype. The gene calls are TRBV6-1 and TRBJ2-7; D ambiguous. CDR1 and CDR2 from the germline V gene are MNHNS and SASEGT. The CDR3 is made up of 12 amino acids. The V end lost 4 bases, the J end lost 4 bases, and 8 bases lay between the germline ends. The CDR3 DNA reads TGTGCCAGCAGTGTTGTGCTTTACGAGCAGTACTTC. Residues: CASSVVLYEQYF.

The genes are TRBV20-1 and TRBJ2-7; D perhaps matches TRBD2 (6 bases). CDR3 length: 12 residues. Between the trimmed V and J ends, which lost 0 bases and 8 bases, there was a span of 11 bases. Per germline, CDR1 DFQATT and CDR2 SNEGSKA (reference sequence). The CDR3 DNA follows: TGCAGTGCTAGAGATTGGGACTCACAGCAGTACTTC. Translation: CSARDWDSQQYF.

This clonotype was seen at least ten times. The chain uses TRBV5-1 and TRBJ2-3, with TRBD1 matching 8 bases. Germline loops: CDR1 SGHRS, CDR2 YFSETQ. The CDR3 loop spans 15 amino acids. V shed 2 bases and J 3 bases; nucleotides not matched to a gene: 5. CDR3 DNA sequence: TGCGCCAGCAGCTTTAACAGGGGGAAGACAGATACGCAGTATTTT. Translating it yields CASSFNRGKTDTQYF.

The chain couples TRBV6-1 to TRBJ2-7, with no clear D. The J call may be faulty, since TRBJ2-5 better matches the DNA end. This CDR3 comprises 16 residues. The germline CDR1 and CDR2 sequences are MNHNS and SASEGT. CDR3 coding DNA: TGTGCCAGCAGTGAAGCTCCGGCTTTGTACCAAGAGACCCAGTACTTC. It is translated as CASSEAPALYQETQYF.

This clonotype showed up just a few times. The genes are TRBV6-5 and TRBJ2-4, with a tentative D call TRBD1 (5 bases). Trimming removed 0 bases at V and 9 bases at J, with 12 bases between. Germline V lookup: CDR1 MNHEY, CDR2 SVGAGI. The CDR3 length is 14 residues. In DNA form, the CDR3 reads TGTGCCAGCAGTTACTCTCTAGGGGATAGCATTCAGTACTTC. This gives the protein CASSYSLGDSIQYF.

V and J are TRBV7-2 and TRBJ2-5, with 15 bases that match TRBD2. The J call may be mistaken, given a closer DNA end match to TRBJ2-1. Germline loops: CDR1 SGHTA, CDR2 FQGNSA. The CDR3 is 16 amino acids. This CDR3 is CASSSGLAGGQNEQFF. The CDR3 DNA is TGTGCCAGCAGCTCAGGACTAGCGGGGGGGCAGAATGAGCAGTTCTTC.

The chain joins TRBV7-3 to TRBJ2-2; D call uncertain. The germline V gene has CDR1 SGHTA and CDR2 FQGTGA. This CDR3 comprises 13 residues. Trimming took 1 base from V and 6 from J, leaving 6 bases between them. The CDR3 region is CASSLSASGELFF. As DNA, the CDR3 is TGTGCCAGCAGCTTAAGTGCGTCCGGGGAGCTGTTTTTT. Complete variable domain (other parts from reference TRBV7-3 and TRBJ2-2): GAGVSQTPSNKVTEKGKYVELRCDPISGHTALYWYRQSLGQGPEFLIYFQGTGAADDSGLPNDRFFAVRPEGSVSTLKIQRTERGDSAVYLCASSLSASGELFFGEGSRLTVL.

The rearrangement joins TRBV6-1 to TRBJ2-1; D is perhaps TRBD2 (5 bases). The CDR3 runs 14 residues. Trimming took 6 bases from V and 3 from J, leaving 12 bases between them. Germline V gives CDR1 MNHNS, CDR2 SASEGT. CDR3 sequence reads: CASSSGLVYNEQFF. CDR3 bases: TGTGCCAGCAGCAGCGGATTGGTCTACAATGAGCAGTTCTTC.

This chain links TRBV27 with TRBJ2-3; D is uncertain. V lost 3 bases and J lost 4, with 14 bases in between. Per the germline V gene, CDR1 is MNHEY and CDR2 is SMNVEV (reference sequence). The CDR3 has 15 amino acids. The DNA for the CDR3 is TGTGCCAGCAGTTTTGTGTCGTTCGGGTCAGATACGCAGTATTTT. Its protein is CASSFVSFGSDTQYF.

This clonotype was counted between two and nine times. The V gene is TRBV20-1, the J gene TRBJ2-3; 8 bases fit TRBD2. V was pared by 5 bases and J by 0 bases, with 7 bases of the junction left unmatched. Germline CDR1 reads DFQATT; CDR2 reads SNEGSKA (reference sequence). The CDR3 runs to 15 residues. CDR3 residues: CSAYPAGESTDTQYF. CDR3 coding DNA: TGCAGTGCTTATCCAGCGGGAGAGAGCACAGATACGCAGTATTTT.

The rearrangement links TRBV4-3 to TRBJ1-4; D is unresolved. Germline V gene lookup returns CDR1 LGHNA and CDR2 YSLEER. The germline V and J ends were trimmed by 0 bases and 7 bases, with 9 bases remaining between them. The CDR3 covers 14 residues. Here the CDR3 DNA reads TGCGCCAGCAGCCAAGATCTTGGAAGTGAAAAACTGTTTTTT. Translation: CASSQDLGSEKLFF.

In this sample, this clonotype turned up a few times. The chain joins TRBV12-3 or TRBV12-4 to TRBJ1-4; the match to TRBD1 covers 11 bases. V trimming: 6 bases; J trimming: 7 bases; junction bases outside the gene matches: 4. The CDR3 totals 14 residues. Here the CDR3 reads CASRRTGGTEKLFF. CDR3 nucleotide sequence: TGTGCCAGCAGACGGACAGGGGGCACTGAAAAACTGTTTTTT.

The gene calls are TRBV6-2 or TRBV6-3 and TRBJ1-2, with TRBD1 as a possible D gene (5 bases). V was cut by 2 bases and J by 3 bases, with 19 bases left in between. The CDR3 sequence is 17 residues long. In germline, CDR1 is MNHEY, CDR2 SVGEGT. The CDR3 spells CASSYISLRGGDYGYTF. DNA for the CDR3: TGTGCCAGCAGTTACATTTCCCTGCGGGGCGGAGACTATGGCTACACCTTC.

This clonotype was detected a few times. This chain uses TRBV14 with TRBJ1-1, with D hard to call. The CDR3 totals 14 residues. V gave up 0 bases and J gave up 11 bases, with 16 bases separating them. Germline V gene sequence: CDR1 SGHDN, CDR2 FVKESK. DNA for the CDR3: TGTGCCAGCAGCCAAGATATCGCACCCCCGAGGGCTTTCTTT. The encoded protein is CASSQDIAPPRAFF.

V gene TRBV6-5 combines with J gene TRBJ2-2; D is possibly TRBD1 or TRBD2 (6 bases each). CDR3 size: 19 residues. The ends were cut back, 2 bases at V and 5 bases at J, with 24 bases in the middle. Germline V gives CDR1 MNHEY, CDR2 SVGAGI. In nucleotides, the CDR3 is TGTGCCAGCAGTTACGTTCGTCCCTCAACAGGGACTCGTACCGGGGAGCTGTTTTTT. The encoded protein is CASSYVRPSTGTRTGELFF.

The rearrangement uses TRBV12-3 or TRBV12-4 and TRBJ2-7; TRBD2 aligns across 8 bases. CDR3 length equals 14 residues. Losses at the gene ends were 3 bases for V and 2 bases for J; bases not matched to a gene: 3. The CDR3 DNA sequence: TGTGCCAGCAGTTTCGGGGGGGTCACCTACGAGCAGTACGTC. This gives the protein CASSFGGVTYEQYV.

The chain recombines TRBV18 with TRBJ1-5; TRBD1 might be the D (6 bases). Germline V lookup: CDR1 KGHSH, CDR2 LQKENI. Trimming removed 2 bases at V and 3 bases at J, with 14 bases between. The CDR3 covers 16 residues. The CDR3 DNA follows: TGTGCCAGCTCACCAAGGCAAGGACAGTCCAATCAGCCCCAGCATTTT. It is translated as CASSPRQGQSNQPQHF.